Below, one T cell receptor beta chain is given with its context. Produced via immunoSEQ multiplex PCR; TCRdb's table is partial and in-frame only. The sample contains some 7,000 clones, 82% of which appear only once. This sample was taken from a study of follicular helper T cells after annual influenza vaccination. Time point noted: 2015-2016 season, 7 days after influenza vaccination. Germline-derived CDR1 and CDR2 are SGHTA and FQGNSA. The CDR3 extends over 15 amino acids. The germline V and J ends were trimmed by 1 base and 3 bases, with 10 bases remaining between them. The source was CXCR5- memory CD4+ T cells sorted from blood, collected 7 days after influenza vaccination. This rearrangement joins TRBV7-2 to TRBJ1-3; unclear D gene. This clonotype was sampled from an adult who received the influenza vaccine. This CDR3 is CASSLESKLGNTIYF. The CDR3 nucleotides are TGTGCCAGCAGCTTAGAATCGAAACTTGGAAACACCATATATTTT.